This entry describes one TCR beta chain. There is no known antigen for this receptor. Base qualities were left out, and no much larger clone turns up one base away. Via the germline V gene (reference sequence), CDR1 is SGHNT and CDR2 YYREEE. Trimming at the junction amounts to 3 bases on V and 1 base on J, and the germline ends lie 10 bases apart. CDR3 length: 14 amino acids, cysteine to phenylalanine. Of all the DNA, just the CDR3 is kept, 42 bases in frame from base 1. These data are taken from a study of cytomegalovirus exposure and HLA in healthy donors (dated by TCRdb to about 2017). A note on the overall study: An earlier analysis of several hundred of the donors reported 276 Gb of sequence data and roughly 110 million unique TCR beta sequences from some 180 million T cells. An early release covering more than 500 HLA-typed donors comprised about 290 gigabases of sequencing data and around 85 million unique TCR sequences. Of the 398 genotyped donors, approximately 80% fell in the genetic ancestry cluster associated with self-reported Caucasian donors. The study aimed to test whether cataloging public T cell receptors could reveal signatures of past pathogen exposure. The study used immunosequencing to profile the T cell repertoires of 670 or so subjects and linked those repertoires to cytomegalovirus serostatus. Besides the first cohort of approximately 710 subjects, a separate validation cohort made up of 90 to 150 different subjects was used. High-throughput TCR immunosequencing, statistical association of individual TCRs with disease status, and machine learning were combined to predict cytomegalovirus infection status. A later analysis re-analyzed previously published TCR beta repertoires from several hundred donors and added high-resolution HLA genotyping to study TCR occurrence patterns. The later analysis used no new phenotypic data to find candidate immune exposures, relying instead on TCR beta sequences and their occurrence across donors. An earlier analysis of nearly 600 of the donors applied high-throughput TCR beta sequencing to assess whether each TCR beta V gene segment acted as functional or pseudogenic. Donor age, sex, ethnicity and CMV serostatus were collected together with the repertoire data. A later genetic analysis used genome-wide SNP genotypes for about 55% of the 666 donors, treating that subset as a discovery cohort. Every discovery cohort repertoire had been produced on one sequencing platform. Class I and class II HLA loci were covered by the typing at four-digit resolution. The number of donors typed differed by locus, with about 629-640 for A, B, C, DRB1 and DQB1, over 500 for DQA1, 600 to 610 for DPA1, and under 490 for DPB1. Five DR-DQ haplotypes were handled as single units for association and clustering because linkage in the cohort was strong. Among about 360 genotyped donors of the cohort, an average of about 240,000 unique TCR beta nucleotide sequences were sequenced per donor, roughly 18% of them non-productive.

What the research found in general, with its limitations: At a false discovery rate of 0.05, a later analysis linked some 18,000 TCR beta sequences to specific HLA alleles. In an earlier analysis of some 500 of the donors, most TCR beta V segments were observed in productive rearrangements about 87% or about 30% of the time, broadly matching IMGT annotations. According to a later genetic analysis, donors in an Asian-associated ancestry cluster had fewer N-insertions in productive TCRs than the approximately 650-donor mean. V-gene and J-gene trimming of TCR beta chains was associated with a missense DCLRE1C variant in a later genetic analysis, and the association was replicated in an independent cohort. Some IMGT-functional V segments, including TRBV6-2 and TRBV6-3, could not be told apart with the 87-base-pair reads, so those segments were excluded. Linkage disequilibrium might explain the correlated functional status among segregating V segments, but an unknown experimental factor could not be excluded. Immune exposure information for the cohort was limited to CMV serostatus. The study listed 170 or so TCR beta chains as associated with cytomegalovirus. Strong co-occurrence of HLA alleles, especially DR and DQ, made assigning TCR associations to individual alleles difficult. In a later analysis, HLA-associated TCR beta chains were found to be more clonally expanded and to have lower generation probabilities than equally common non-associated chains. Only TCR beta chains were sequenced in this cohort, and the absence of alpha or paired-chain data limited detectable features. Roughly uniform sequencing depth across donors was assumed in presence/absence analyses, although this assumption may not hold. In a later analysis, most CMV-associated TCR beta chains were found to appear HLA-restricted, with HLA associations seemingly driven largely by CMV exposure. In both the original and validation cohorts, the classifier was reported to diagnose cytomegalovirus status with high specificity and sensitivity. Most TCR sequences were observed very rarely across donors, whereas some public TCRs were present in many individuals. A further reported finding was that TCR beta sequences accurately predicted the HLA-A and HLA-B alleles for most subjects in the first cohort. Three of the identified cytomegalovirus-associated TCR beta chains were confirmed in vitro to be specific for cytomegalovirus antigens. In a later analysis, TCR association rates were found to vary across HLA loci, with the most associated TCRs seen for DRB1 alleles and the fewest for HLA-C alleles. A later analysis reported that several top co-occurrence clusters appeared linked to parvovirus B19, influenza, CMV and Epstein-Barr virus. The sequencing pipeline was judged likely to have produced a cluster of highly shared sequence variants as a technical artifact. It was suggested by the authors that the approach could potentially be generalized to other disease states and immunological phenotypes. HLA typing was unavailable for some donors at each locus, so association tests used only the typed subset. Because counts were too low, some 16 rarely observed V segments, including chromosome 9 orphons, were excluded from the earlier analysis of several hundred of the donors.

Receptors were amplified or captured by the immunoSEQ multiplex PCR assay. For the multiplex PCR, a mixture combining 60 forward primers for TCR Vbeta segments and 13 reverse primers for TCR Jbeta segments was used. A multiplex PCR assay on genomic DNA amplified the CDR3 region of rearranged TCR beta genes. The amplified TCR beta libraries were sequenced on the Illumina HiSeq System as 87-base-pair reads. Per the original workflow: A later analysis tallied 75 million to 95 million unique TCR beta chains across the 700 or so repertoires, and approximately 11 million of those chains were shared by two or more donors. A nearest-neighbor algorithm error-corrected the raw reads and collapsed the reads into unique sequences, merging closely related sequences to remove PCR and sequencing errors. Alignment of CDR3 sequences to IMGT reference sequences was used to assign V, D and J gene segments. For a sequence to be retained, a match of at least six nucleotides was required to both a V gene segment and a J gene segment. Rearrangements were classified as productive when the CDR3 lacked stop codons and remained in frame with V and J, and all other rearrangements were classified as non-productive. CDR3 was defined according to IMGT convention as the region running from the second conserved V-encoded cysteine to the conserved J-encoded phenylalanine. Sequences without an unambiguous match to a single V gene segment were excluded from the earlier analysis of about 600 of the donors. An earlier analysis of around 600 of the donors classified V segments as functional when productive rearrangements were above 56.7% and as segregating when the standard deviation between donors was above 5%. A statistical classification framework was built for diagnosing cytomegalovirus status from the catalog of TCR beta chain sequences. In a later analysis, V and J genes were assigned by comparing TCR nucleotide sequences against IMGT/GENE-DB human TR gene sequences. A later analysis assigned CDR3 sequences and most-parsimonious VDJ recombination scenarios with the TCRdist pipeline. In a later analysis, each TCR beta chain was defined by its CDR3 amino acid sequence together with its V-gene family, and reads lacking a unique V-gene family were excluded. To address suspected cross-contamination and a sequencing artifact, a later analysis removed a few hundred highly shared, low-generation-probability nucleotide sequences. For each public chain, a later analysis derived a clonal expansion index from normalized ranks of inferred template counts within each repertoire. In a later analysis, generation probabilities were computed with a VDJ recombination model fitted to out-of-frame rearrangements, and the resulting probabilities were checked against IGoR. In a later analysis, TCR-TCR, TCR-HLA and TCR-CMV co-occurrence was scored with hypergeometric tests, and a repertoire-size bias correction was applied to TCR pairs. To estimate false discovery rates, a later analysis permuted the HLA or CMV assignments 20 times. In a later analysis, co-occurring TCRs were grouped using DBSCAN, with TCRdist sequence similarity added in when clustering inside HLA-allele-positive subsets. Co-occurrence clustering excluded repertoires with fewer than 30,000 or more than 120,000 public chains, plus five with anomalous nucleotide sharing. TCRdb holds this immuneACCESS table with in-frame rearrangements only. Some clones are missing; in checked studies, unresolved V genes explain under half, and the rest has no known cause. The DNA gave D and trimming, while V, J and clone size come from that table. The sample table holds under 200,000 clones, of which 80% to 85% were seen once. The biggest ten clones account for 8% to 10% of the sample.

The cohort consisted of 670 or so healthy bone marrow donors. At the time of sampling, every cohort member was nominally healthy, though immune exposures that went unrecorded were likely present. The donor was CMV seropositive and was included in the group of 250 to 300 seropositive cohort members. Every donor gave a peripheral blood sample, and the peripheral blood mononuclear cells from that sample were used for TCR beta sequencing. The Qiagen DNeasy Blood Extraction Kit was used to extract genomic DNA from the blood cell samples. The rearranged chain carries TRBV5-4 and TRBJ2-5, with a tentative D gene TRBD1 over 5 matching bases. The origin of this receptor is a male donor in good health and CMV-seropositive. Sample: PBMCs. The CDR3 region: CASSSRQLQETQYF. The DNA sequence is as follows: TGTGCCAGCAGCTCAAGACAGCTCCAAGAGACCCAGTACTTC.